Presented here are 17 T cell receptor beta chains from one specimen sequenced in a study of T cells in Graves' hyperthyroidism and ophthalmopathy. RNA transcripts gave rise to amplified TCR beta CDR3 regions. When the TCR CDR3 underwent first-round RT-PCR, the HTBI primer set was used. Each CDR3 protein gets one entry after TCRdb re-called the multiplex PCR reads with MiXCR. In the table there are hundreds of thousands of distinct CDR3 sequences, around 15% of which are singletons. The sequencing input was blood. The receptor source for this set is a woman aged 40-49 years with Graves' ophthalmopathy.

This clonotype came up a few times. This rearrangement joins TRBV18 to TRBJ1-1; D is perhaps TRBD1 (5 bases). CDR1 and CDR2 (germline): KGHSH, LQKENI. The V gene lost 6 bases and the J gene lost 4 bases, with 12 bases spanning the gap. The CDR3 has 13 amino acids. CDR3 nucleotide sequence: TGTGCCAGCTCTAAAGGGGCGGGCACTGAAGCTTTCTTT. Translation gives CASSKGAGTEAFF.

This clonotype has only a few counts. CDR3 in DNA: TGTGCCAGCAGCTTAGGACGGGATCCCTACAATGAGCAGTTCTTC. Protein product: CASSLGRDPYNEQFF. The rearrangement uses TRBV7-3 and TRBJ2-1, with D possibly matching TRBD2 (5 bases). V was pared by 2 bases and J by 2 bases, with 10 bases between. Per the germline V gene, CDR1 is SGHTA and CDR2 is FQGTGA. This CDR3 spans 15 amino acids.

This clonotype was detected only a few times. Relative to the germline gene, one junction end is altered; a read error may explain this. The V and J genes are TRBV15 and TRBJ2-7; 15 positions agree with TRBD2. Per the germline V gene, CDR1 is LNHNV and CDR2 is YYDKDF (reference sequence). This CDR3 has 19 amino acids. In DNA, the CDR3 is TGTGCCACCAGCATCGGGGGGCCGGGACTAGCGGGAGGAGCCTATGAGCAGTACTTC. Amino acid sequence: CATSIGGPGLAGGAYEQYF.

This clonotype has only a few counts. The rearrangement links TRBV5-6 to TRBJ1-6; unclear D gene. CDR3 length equals 14 residues. The V end lost 4 bases, the J end lost 1 base, and 6 bases lay between the germline ends. CDR1 and CDR2 (germline): SGHDT, YYEEEE. The CDR3 sequence: CASSLESYNSPLHF. DNA of the CDR3: TGTGCCAGCAGCCTCGAGTCCTATAATTCACCCCTCCACTTT. The full variable domain, in which reference TRBV5-6 and TRBJ1-6 provide the parts outside the CDR3, is DAGVTQSPTHLIKTRGQQVTLRCSPKSGHDTVSWYQQALGQGPQFIFQYYEEEERQRGNFPDRFSGHQFPNYSSELNVNALLLGDSALYLCASSLESYNSPLHFGNGTRLTVT.

This clonotype was observed a few times. CDR3 loop: CASTGEYTGELFF. DNA for the CDR3: TGTGCCAGCACCGGGGAATACACCGGGGAGCTGTTTTTT. The chain has TRBV2 and TRBJ2-2, with D possibly matching TRBD2 (5 bases). With 7 bases removed from V and 3 bases from J, the gap between germline ends came to 9 bases. This CDR3 spans 13 amino acids. In germline, CDR1 is SNHLY, CDR2 FYNNEI.

This clonotype was observed many times. This chain links TRBV3-1 with TRBJ2-1; D ambiguous. Germline CDR1 and CDR2: LGHDT and YNNKEL (reference sequence). Deletions cut 4 bases from V and 10 bases from J, with 11 bases between. This CDR3 contains 12 residues. As DNA, the CDR3 is TGTGCCAGCAGCCTGTCGTTTGAGGAGCAGTTCTTC. Protein product: CASSLSFEEQFF.

There are many counts of this clonotype. The V gene is TRBV11-2, the J gene TRBJ1-2; D is unclear. Germline CDR1 SGHAT, CDR2 FQNNGV. V gave up 5 bases and J gave up 1 base, with 8 bases separating them. The CDR3 consists of 13 residues. The CDR3 region is CASSLSDNYGYTF. For the CDR3, the DNA is TGTGCCAGCAGCCTTAGTGATAACTATGGCTACACCTTC.

This clonotype was observed a handful of times. This chain uses TRBV12-3 or TRBV12-4 with TRBJ2-5; 9 positions agree with TRBD2. Trimming cost V 11 bases and J 7 bases; bases outside gene matches: 20. This CDR3 has 16 amino acids. In DNA form, the CDR3 reads TGTGCCCCGACGGGTTCTGGTAGCGGGGGTGTCCGGACCCAGTACTTC. Its translation is CAPTGSGSGGVRTQYF.

This clonotype was found a few times. The chain uses TRBV7-3 and TRBJ2-1; 10 bases match TRBD2. V lost 4 bases and J lost 6; bases outside the gene matches: 9. In germline, CDR1 is SGHTA, CDR2 FQGTGA. The CDR3 runs 16 residues. The CDR3 sequence: CASSSQREGLGNEQFF. The CDR3 DNA sequence: TGTGCCAGCAGCTCCCAGCGGGAGGGCCTAGGCAATGAGCAGTTCTTC.

This clonotype has a count of ten or more. The chain is built from TRBV12-3 or TRBV12-4 and TRBJ2-3; D is ambiguous. V was cut by 2 bases and J by 0 bases, with 12 bases left in between. The CDR3 has 16 residues. The CDR3 region has the DNA TGTGCCAGCAGTTTAAGGGTCCTTACTAGCACAGATACGCAGTATTTT. The encoded protein is CASSLRVLTSTDTQYF.

The sample holds many counts of this clonotype. V and J are TRBV28 and TRBJ2-7; tentatively, D is TRBD1 (6 bases). This CDR3 region has 15 residues. Germline loops: CDR1 MDHEN, CDR2 SYDVKM. Trimming cost V 3 bases and J 2 bases, with 14 bases left between them. In nucleotides, the CDR3 is TGTGCCAGCAGTTTTGTGGGGGCTGGCGCCTACGAGCAGTACTTC. Translation: CASSFVGAGAYEQYF.

This clonotype was recorded many times. This sequence joins TRBV5-6 and TRBJ2-1; D unclear. This CDR3 has 11 residues. Germline V CDR1 and CDR2: SGHDT, YYEEEE. With 1 base removed from V and 9 bases from J, the gap between germline ends came to 5 bases. The CDR3 is CASSLLREQFF. CDR3 sequence (DNA): TGTGCCAGCAGCTTGCTGCGTGAGCAGTTCTTC.

This clonotype was seen repeatedly, ten times or more. The gene calls are TRBV2 and TRBJ2-2; 7 bases agree with TRBD2. The CDR3 is 14 amino acids. Germline CDR1 and CDR2: SNHLY and FYNNEI. V lost 6 bases and J lost 5; bases outside the gene matches: 6. The CDR3 nucleotides read TGTGCCAGCAGAGTAGCGGGTGAAACCGGGGAGCTGTTTTTT. Its translation: CASRVAGETGELFF. Based on the CDR3 plus reference TRBV2 and TRBJ2-2, the full variable domain is EPEVTQTPSHQVTQMGQEVILRCVPISNHLYFYWYRQILGQKVEFLVSFYNNEISEKSEIFDDQFSVERPDGSNFTLKIRSTKLEDSAMYFCASRVAGETGELFFGEGSRLTVL.

This clonotype was detected many times. The V and J genes are TRBV7-9 and TRBJ1-2; unclear D gene. The germline CDR1 and CDR2 sequences are SEHNR and FQNEAQ (reference sequence). Trimming cost V 4 bases and J 8 bases, with 20 bases left between them. This CDR3 is 15 amino acids long. The DNA for the CDR3 is TGTGCCAGCAGCTCCCAGGCATGGGGTTCGGGAGGCTACACCTTC. It translates to CASSSQAWGSGGYTF.

The V gene is TRBV19, the J gene TRBJ1-1, with a possible D match to TRBD1 (5 bases). CDR1 LNHDA and CDR2 SQIVND come from the germline V gene (reference sequence). This CDR3 has 13 amino acids. Trimming took off 5 bases at V and 5 bases at J, with 12 bases between the two ends. The CDR3 protein is CASSSQWGTEAFF. The CDR3 bases are TGTGCCAGTAGTTCTCAATGGGGGACTGAAGCTTTCTTT.

This clonotype was seen at least ten times. This rearrangement joins TRBV5-1 to TRBJ2-1; D gene uncertain. Germline V gene sequence: CDR1 SGHRS, CDR2 YFSETQ. The CDR3 consists of 16 residues. Trimming removed 1 base at V and 2 bases at J, with 13 bases between. CDR3 sequence reads: CASSLRLDGPYNEQFF. DNA of the CDR3: TGCGCCAGCAGCTTGAGGTTGGACGGACCCTACAATGAGCAGTTCTTC. The variable domain in full, completed from reference TRBV5-1 and TRBJ2-1, reads KAGVTQTPRYLIKTRGQQVTLSCSPISGHRSVSWYQQTPGQGLQFLFEYFSETQRNKGNFPGRFSGRQFSNSRSEMNVSTLELGDSALYLCASSLRLDGPYNEQFFGPGTRLTVL.

The chain has TRBV7-9 and TRBJ2-3, with D maybe TRBD2 (5 bases). Trimming cost V 6 bases and J 8 bases, with 9 bases left between them. This CDR3 region has 11 residues. Germline CDR1 SEHNR, CDR2 FQNEAQ (reference sequence). The CDR3, as DNA: TGTGCCAGCAGTGTCGGACTTACGCAGTATTTT. It yields the protein CASSVGLTQYF.